This T cell receptor beta chain was sequenced in a study of Ad26.COV2.S vaccination and SARS-CoV-2 variants. Measured with immunoSEQ multiplex PCR; TCRdb has only the in-frame clones, and not every one. The table has around 250,000 clones, around 88% seen once. Treatment noted: around 19 received Ad26.COV2.S at low or high dose, single or two shots; 5 received placebo; per-sample allocation not given. Day 63 following the first vaccine or placebo injection was when the samples were taken. This receptor was identified in a person between 18 and 60 years old who received the Ad26.COV2.S COVID-19 vaccine or a placebo. The sequencing here drew on peripheral blood, taken in a trial of Ad26.COV2.S vaccine versus placebo.

DNA for the CDR3: TGTGCCAGCTCCTCCAGTAATGAAAAACTGTTTTTT. This sequence encodes CASSSSNEKLFF. The J gene is TRBJ1-4, the V gene TRBV18, with D uncertain. In germline, CDR1 is KGHSH, CDR2 LQKENI. This CDR3 has 12 residues. Trimming took off 6 bases at V and 4 bases at J, with 6 bases between the two ends. The variable domain in full, with the rest retrieved from reference TRBV18 and TRBJ1-4, is NAGVMQNPRHLVRRRGQEARLRCSPMKGHSHVYWYRQLPEEGLKFMVYLQKENIIDESGMPKERFSAEFPKEGPSILRIQQVVRGDSAAYFCASSSSNEKLFFGSGTQLSVL.